Described below is a single T cell receptor (beta chain) sequence and its context. These data originate in a study of blood T cell repertoires in COVID-19. Some clones are missing from TCRdb's copy, which holds only in-frame ones; the method was immunoSEQ multiplex PCR. The sample has 150,000 to 200,000 clones, 89% seen once; the top ten hold 0.7% to 0.9%. The clonotype was recovered from a woman between 18 and 29 years old who had recovered from COVID-19. The sequenced sample was PBMCs or T cells enriched from blood (not recorded which).

The chain's CDR3 is CASSEQATNEKLFF. The DNA for the CDR3 is TGTGCCAGCAGCGAGCAGGCAACTAATGAAAAACTGTTTTTT. The chain joins TRBV9 to TRBJ1-4, with no clear D. The CDR3 extends over 14 amino acids. CDR1 SGDLS and CDR2 YYNGEE come from the germline V gene. V lost 3 bases to trimming and J lost 0 bases, with 6 bases between them.